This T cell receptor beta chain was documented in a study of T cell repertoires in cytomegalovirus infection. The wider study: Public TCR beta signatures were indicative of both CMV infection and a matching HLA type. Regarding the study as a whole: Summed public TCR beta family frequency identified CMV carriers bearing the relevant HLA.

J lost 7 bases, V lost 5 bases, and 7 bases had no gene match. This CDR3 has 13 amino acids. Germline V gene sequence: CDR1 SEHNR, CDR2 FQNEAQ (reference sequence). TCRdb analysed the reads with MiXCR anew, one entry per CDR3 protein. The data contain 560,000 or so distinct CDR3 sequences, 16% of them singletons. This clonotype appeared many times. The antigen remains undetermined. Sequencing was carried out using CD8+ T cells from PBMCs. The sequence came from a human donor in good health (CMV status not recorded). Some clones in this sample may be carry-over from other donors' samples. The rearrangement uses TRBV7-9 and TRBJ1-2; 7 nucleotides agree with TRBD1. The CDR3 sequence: CASSPRQGPGYTF. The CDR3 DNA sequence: TGTGCCAGCAGCCCAAGACAGGGCCCTGGCTACACCTTC.